These 24 T cell receptor beta chains were sequenced from one sample in a study of T cell responses to AZD1222 COVID-19 vaccine. The repertoire was sequenced with immunoSEQ multiplex PCR; TCRdb's copy has only in-frame clones and lacks some. The table includes fewer than 120,000 clones, 80% to 95% detected once. This specimen was peripheral blood, taken on day 0 of AZD1222 vaccination. The source is an adult in good health.

The CDR3 loop is CASSIGTGAWQPQHF. CDR3 nucleotide sequence: TGTGCCAGTAGTATAGGGACAGGGGCTTGGCAGCCCCAGCATTTT. The chain combines TRBV19 with TRBJ1-5; TRBD1 matches 9 bases. This CDR3 contains 15 residues. V lost 1 base and J lost 7; bases outside the gene matches: 5. CDR1 is LNHDA and CDR2 is SQIVND in the germline V gene (reference sequence).

This clone was seen just once. The rearrangement uses TRBV10-3 and TRBJ1-2; D is possibly TRBD1 (5 bases). CDR1 ENHRY and CDR2 SYGVKD come from the germline V gene. The CDR3 has 13 amino acids. V shed 10 bases and J shed 8 bases, with 20 bases lying between them. The CDR3: CANQIDQGGGYTF. The CDR3, as DNA: TGTGCCAACCAGATCGACCAGGGAGGCGGCTACACCTTC.

The J gene is TRBJ2-7, the V gene TRBV6-5; 7 bases align to TRBD2. Trimming cost V 0 bases and J 6 bases; bases outside gene matches: 2. The CDR3 totals 13 residues. From germline, CDR1 is MNHEY and CDR2 SVGAGI. Written as DNA, the CDR3 is TGTGCCAGCAGTTACTCGGGGAGGGGCGAGCAGTACTTC. Its translation is CASSYSGRGEQYF.

V is TRBV5-1 and J is TRBJ1-3; D not resolved. In germline, CDR1 is SGHRS, CDR2 YFSETQ. CDR3 length: 14 amino acids. V was pared by 2 bases and J by 0 bases, with 6 bases between. The CDR3 here is CASSLGTSGNTIYF. CDR3 bases: TGCGCCAGCAGCTTAGGTACCTCTGGAAACACCATATATTTT. The full variable domain, completed using reference TRBV5-1 and TRBJ1-3, is KAGVTQTPRYLIKTRGQQVTLSCSPISGHRSVSWYQQTPGQGLQFLFEYFSETQRNKGNFPGRFSGRQFSNSRSEMNVSTLELGDSALYLCASSLGTSGNTIYFGEGSWLTVV.

The V call is TRBV9, the J call TRBJ2-1; D is perhaps TRBD1 or TRBD2 (6 bases each). This CDR3 region has 14 residues. Germline V gene sequence: CDR1 SGDLS, CDR2 YYNGEE. Trimming removed 2 bases at V and 5 bases at J, with 11 bases between. The chain's CDR3 is CASSVSGGNNEQFF. The CDR3 coding sequence is TGTGCCAGCAGCGTTTCCGGGGGCAACAATGAGCAGTTCTTC.

The V call is TRBV18, the J call TRBJ1-4; D unresolved. This CDR3 comprises 13 residues. The V and J ends lost 5 bases and 0 bases respectively, with 4 bases between them. Germline CDR1 KGHSH, CDR2 LQKENI. CDR3: CASSKATNEKLFF. The CDR3 nucleotides read TGTGCCAGCTCAAAAGCAACTAATGAAAAACTGTTTTTT.

V usage is TRBV19 and J usage is TRBJ1-2; D is perhaps TRBD1 (5 bases). Germline V gives CDR1 LNHDA, CDR2 SQIVND (reference sequence). The V end was cut by 7 bases, the J end by 1 base, with 7 bases between. The CDR3 runs to 12 residues. The CDR3 region is CASMGVNYGYTF. The CDR3 DNA reads as TGTGCCAGTATGGGGGTTAACTATGGCTACACCTTC.

DNA of the CDR3: TGCGCCAGCAGCCCGGGGGGGGCGGAGAACACTGAAGCTTTCTTT. Translated, it gives CASSPGGAENTEAFF. The gene calls are TRBV5-1 and TRBJ1-1; perhaps TRBD1 as D (6 bases). Trimming stripped 4 bases from V and 1 base from J, with 14 bases between. CDR1 and CDR2 from the germline V gene are SGHRS and YFSETQ. The CDR3 spans 15 residues.

The chain carries TRBV5-5 and TRBJ1-1; D is unclear. The CDR3 contains 12 residues. Germline assignment: CDR1 SGHKS and CDR2 YYEKEE (reference sequence). Trimming removed 4 bases at V and 4 bases at J, with 8 bases between. For the CDR3, the DNA is TGTGCCAGCAGCCGCCGTGTCACTGAAGCTTTCTTT. As protein: CASSRRVTEAFF.

The chain links TRBV19 to TRBJ1-2; D ambiguous. CDR1 is LNHDA and CDR2 is SQIVND in the germline V gene (reference sequence). The CDR3 is 12 amino acids. V dropped 3 bases and J dropped 8 bases, with 10 bases sitting between them. CDR3 sequence reads: CASSMGSGGYTF. The CDR3 DNA is TGTGCCAGTAGTATGGGCTCCGGAGGCTACACCTTC. The full variable domain, in which reference TRBV19 and TRBJ1-2 provide the parts outside the CDR3, is DGGITQSPKYLFRKEGQNVTLSCEQNLNHDAMYWYRQDPGQGLRLIYYSQIVNDFQKGDIAEGYSVSREKKESFPLTVTSAQKNPTAFYLCASSMGSGGYTFGSGTRLTVV.

This chain links TRBV23-1 with TRBJ1-3; D is possibly TRBD1 (5 bases). TRBV23-1 is recorded as an ORF, its role being uncertain. V dropped 4 bases and J dropped 2 bases, with 15 bases sitting between them. The CDR3 runs to 16 residues. The CDR3 sequence is CASSPPGQGPGNTIYF. The DNA of the CDR3 is TGCGCCAGCAGTCCGCCGGGCCAGGGACCTGGAAACACCATATATTTT.

J is TRBJ2-7 and V is TRBV29-1; possibly TRBD2 for D (5 bases). Trimming cost V 7 bases and J 3 bases, with 10 bases left between them. This CDR3 is 11 amino acids long. CDR1 SQVTM and CDR2 ANQGSEA come from the germline V gene. The CDR3 coding sequence is TGCAGCGCGGAGGAAGACTACGAGCAGTACTTC. The encoded protein is CSAEEDYEQYF.

The V call is TRBV19, the J call TRBJ1-1; 10 bases match TRBD1. The CDR3 consists of 16 residues. Germline CDR1 and CDR2: LNHDA and SQIVND (reference sequence). J was trimmed by 4 bases and V by 5 bases; bases with no gene match: 10. The CDR3 DNA reads as TGTGCCAGTAGTTTCCGACAGGGGGCTGGAGCCACTGAAGCTTTCTTT. Amino acid sequence: CASSFRQGAGATEAFF. Full variable domain (outside the CDR3, taken from reference TRBV19 and TRBJ1-1): DGGITQSPKYLFRKEGQNVTLSCEQNLNHDAMYWYRQDPGQGLRLIYYSQIVNDFQKGDIAEGYSVSREKKESFPLTVTSAQKNPTAFYLCASSFRQGAGATEAFFGQGTRLTVV.

This chain links TRBV20-1 with TRBJ1-2, with D unresolved. Trimming cost V 4 bases and J 6 bases, with 9 bases left between them. Germline values: CDR1 DFQATT, CDR2 SNEGSKA (reference sequence). CDR3 length: 11 residues. The CDR3 loop reads CSANTDNGYTF. The CDR3 nucleotides read TGCAGTGCTAACACTGACAATGGCTACACCTTC.

V usage is TRBV10-2 and J usage is TRBJ2-7; 14 bases agree with TRBD2. With V trimmed by 9 bases and J by 7 bases, 14 bases remained unmatched. Germline V gives CDR1 WSHSY, CDR2 SAAADI. CDR3 size: 16 residues. The CDR3: CASRLAGGPRVWEQYF. CDR3 coding DNA: TGCGCCAGTAGACTAGCGGGGGGGCCTCGGGTTTGGGAGCAGTACTTC.

This chain links TRBV5-1 with TRBJ2-7; D assignment may be TRBD1 or TRBD2 (5 bases each). V was pared by 0 bases and J by 6 bases, with 13 bases between. The CDR3 length is 14 residues. Per the germline V gene, CDR1 is SGHRS and CDR2 is YFSETQ. The CDR3 DNA reads as TGCGCCAGCAGCTTGGGAGGGGTGGGGCTCGAGCAGTACTTC. It is translated as CASSLGGVGLEQYF.

This chain uses TRBV19 with TRBJ1-4; 10 nucleotides agree with TRBD1. Germline loops: CDR1 LNHDA, CDR2 SQIVND (reference sequence). CDR3 length: 13 residues. The V gene end was trimmed by 9 bases and the J gene end by 7 bases; junction bases not matched to a gene: 5. The CDR3 DNA follows: TGTGCCAGCTTAGACAGGGGGCTTGAAAAACTGTTTTTT. Its protein is CASLDRGLEKLFF.

This rearrangement joins TRBV10-3 to TRBJ1-1; 9 nucleotides line up with TRBD1. Germline CDR1 is ENHRY and CDR2 is SYGVKD. The V gene end was trimmed by 6 bases and the J gene end by 3 bases; junction bases not matched to a gene: 11. This CDR3 comprises 16 residues. As DNA, the CDR3 is TGTGCCATCAGCGCAGTATCCGGGACAGGGTACACTGAAGCTTTCTTT. This gives the protein CAISAVSGTGYTEAFF.

The chain recombines TRBV2 with TRBJ2-7, with 8 bases that match TRBD1. With 3 bases clipped from V and 2 bases from J, the junction kept 6 bases outside the gene matches. Germline CDR1 reads SNHLY; CDR2 reads FYNNEI. The CDR3 totals 15 residues. Here the CDR3 reads CASSDVTGVPYEQYF. CDR3 sequence (DNA): TGTGCCAGCAGTGATGTGACAGGGGTCCCCTACGAGCAGTACTTC.

The V gene is TRBV2, the J gene TRBJ2-3, with D unclear. V lost 5 bases and J lost 8, with 8 bases in between. The germline gives CDR1 SNHLY, CDR2 FYNNEI. The CDR3 extends over 11 amino acids. CDR3 amino acids: CASSPSGTQYF. CDR3 in DNA: TGTGCCAGCAGTCCGTCCGGTACGCAGTATTTT.

The genes are TRBV12-3 or TRBV12-4 and TRBJ1-1, with D perhaps TRBD1 (5 bases). The CDR3 loop spans 12 amino acids. The V and J ends lost 6 bases and 5 bases respectively, with 10 bases between them. The CDR3 spells CASSAGGTEAFF. CDR3 DNA: TGTGCCAGCAGCGCCGGGGGGACTGAAGCTTTCTTT.

The table lists this clone with a few counts. The CDR3 here is CASSFIGTGDGYTF. For the CDR3, the DNA is TGTGCCAGCAGCTTTATCGGGACAGGGGATGGCTACACCTTC. The chain links TRBV7-9 to TRBJ1-2, with TRBD1 matching 10 bases. After removal of 3 bases from V and 6 bases from J, the junction contained 4 bases not matched to a gene. Germline loops: CDR1 SEHNR, CDR2 FQNEAQ (reference sequence). This CDR3 is 14 amino acids long.

The rearrangement links TRBV5-6 to TRBJ1-1; possible D gene TRBD1, 5 bases. The CDR3 is 15 amino acids. V was cut by 4 bases and J by 4 bases, with 17 bases left in between. Germline lookup yields CDR1 SGHDT and CDR2 YYEEEE. The CDR3 region is CASSGGTGIVTEAFF. DNA of the CDR3: TGTGCCAGCAGCGGGGGAACGGGGATTGTCACTGAAGCTTTCTTT.

The gene calls are TRBV5-1 and TRBJ1-1; maybe TRBD1 (5 bases). Germline V CDR1 and CDR2: SGHRS, YFSETQ. Trimming removed 4 bases at V and 4 bases at J, with 14 bases between. The CDR3 loop spans 14 amino acids. CDR3 region: CASSLAQGPTEAFF. The CDR3 DNA sequence: TGCGCCAGCAGCCTGGCCCAGGGACCCACTGAAGCTTTCTTT.